This T cell receptor (beta chain) was profiled in a study of shared clonotypes between healthy human individuals. Findings and caveats of the study: Clonotypes that were shared across a handful of donors made up about 4.5% of naive CD4 clonotypes. The rarefaction results pointed to incomplete sorted-subset sequencing despite large depth.

Looked up from germline, CDR1 is GTSNPN and CDR2 is SVGIG (reference sequence). The J segment lost 5 bases and the V segment lost 2 bases, leaving 14 bases of the junction unmatched. The CDR3 has 16 amino acids. Terminally differentiated effector memory CD45RA+ cells were left out of the naive CD8 fraction, which was CD45RO-negative and positively selected for CCR7. As regards this clone: What it recognizes is unknown.

Sorted subsets were amplified in replicate PCRs using around 220 ng DNA, around 30,000 T cell genomes. Data came from immunoSEQ multiplex PCR; TCRdb stores just in-frame clones and leaves some out. The sample shows more than 2 million clones, about 95% of them seen only once. The clonotype was recovered from a man between 18 and 29 years old in good health. Sequenced material: naive CD8+ T cells sorted from blood. V usage is TRBV30 and J usage is TRBJ2-5; TRBD1 matches at 7 bases. CDR3 region: CAWSPLQTGVGETQYF. For the CDR3, the DNA is TGTGCCTGGAGTCCACTCCAAACAGGGGTCGGGGAGACCCAGTACTTC.